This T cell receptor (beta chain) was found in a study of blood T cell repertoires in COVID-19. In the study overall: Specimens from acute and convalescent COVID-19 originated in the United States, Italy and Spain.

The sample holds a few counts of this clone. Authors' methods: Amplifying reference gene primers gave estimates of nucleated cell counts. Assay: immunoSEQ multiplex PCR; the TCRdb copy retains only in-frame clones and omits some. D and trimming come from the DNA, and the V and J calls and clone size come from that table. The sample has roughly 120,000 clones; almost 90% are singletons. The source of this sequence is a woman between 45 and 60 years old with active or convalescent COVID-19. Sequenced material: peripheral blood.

Here the CDR3 reads CASSPRQTKNIQYF. CDR3 DNA sequence: TGTGCCAGCAGTCCCAGACAGACCAAAAACATTCAGTACTTC. The genes are TRBV28 and TRBJ2-4; possibly TRBD1 for D (5 bases). This CDR3 region has 14 residues. Germline CDR1 and CDR2: MDHEN and SYDVKM. V lost 5 bases to trimming and J lost 2 bases, with 10 bases between them.